This TCR beta chain was recorded in a study of OX40 agonist ivuxolimab in advanced cancers. In terms of the full investigation: Ivuxolimab was a fully human IgG2 agonistic monoclonal antibody targeting the costimulatory receptor OX40 (CD134). Intravenous ivuxolimab was administered to patients every 2 weeks at six dose levels: 0.01, 0.1, 0.3, 1.5, 3 and 10 mg/kg. Of the roughly 52 dose-escalation patients, hepatocellular carcinoma was present in roughly 19, melanoma in around 15, renal cell carcinoma in 9 and head and neck cancer in 9. In the dose-escalation cohort, 75% to 90% of patients were male, and the mean age was 60 years with a range of roughly 23 to 90. Prior anti-PD-1, anti-PD-L1 or anti-CTLA-4 therapy was permitted, and checkpoint inhibitors had been received by around 40% of dose-escalation patients. Partial responses occurred in three dose-escalation patients: two with cutaneous melanoma and one with hepatocellular carcinoma. Peripheral TCRbeta sequencing was intended to test whether TCR sequence diversity was altered and clonal T-cell expansion was caused by ivuxolimab. The monotherapy dose-escalation portion (N ≈ 55 patients) of the phase I ivuxolimab trial is reported in the paper.

The trial excluded patients who had a history of autoimmune disease or were on systemic immunosuppression. Peripheral blood for TCR sequencing was collected from all dose cohorts at baseline, on cycle 4 day 1, and on cycle 7 day 1. Samples came from an open-label, multicenter, first-in-human phase I dose-escalation trial of ivuxolimab. Adults with locally advanced or metastatic melanoma, renal cell, hepatocellular, or head and neck squamous cell carcinoma were enrolled in the trial. CD4+ and CD8+ T cells were sorted separately from peripheral blood before TCR sequencing. Concerning this clone: Its antigen specificity is not known. No base-level quality is on record; no much larger clone is a single base apart.

The study at large found these results: Low levels of normalized T-cell clonal expansion were also shown by some nonresponding patients. At doses of 0.1 to 3.0 mg/kg, clonal expansion of both CD4+ and CD8+ blood T cells was observed from baseline to week 6. In partial responders in the 0.1-3.0 mg/kg groups, normalized peripheral clonal expansion was found to be among the lowest, especially among CD8+ T cells. Antigen specificity was not determined for the clonally expanded peripheral T cells. After ivuxolimab, CD8+ T cells had more expanded clones than CD4+ T cells on average.

In the germline V gene, CDR1 corresponds to SGHRS and CDR2 to YFSETQ. Germline trimming: 4 bases from V, 5 bases from J; junction bases outside gene matches: 13. The CDR3 runs 16 amino acids, cysteine and phenylalanine included. The CDR3 DNA has 48 bases and is translated from base 1. For sequencing of the TCRbeta CDR3 region, genomic DNA was extracted from the sorted cells. The immunoSEQ Assay was used to sequence the TCRbeta CDR3 regions. This is the immuneACCESS table as TCRdb keeps it, with only in-frame sequences that have V and J called. A part of the clones is gone; compared with another copy, unresolved V genes explain less than half, and the rest is unexplained. The sample table holds approximately 70,000 clones, of which about 77% were seen once. Of the sample, 1.6% is held by the ten largest clones.

The receptor's source is an adult with an advanced solid tumor such as melanoma, head and neck, liver or kidney cancer. The sample consisted of CD4+ or CD8+ T cells sorted from blood, taken in a trial of the OX40 agonist ivuxolimab. Here the chain combines TRBV5-1 and TRBJ1-2, with 8 junctional bases fitting TRBD1. The encoded CDR3 is CASSTGQGRGDYGYTF. The DNA reads TGCGCCAGCAGCACAGGACAGGGTCGGGGAGATTATGGCTACACCTTC.